This T cell receptor (beta chain) was identified during a study of OX40 agonist ivuxolimab in advanced cancers. Study-wide points: Patients with a partial response at 0.1-3.0 mg/kg had among the lowest clonal expansion.

Concerning this clone itself: Its specificity is unknown.

Sequenced by immunoSEQ multiplex PCR; TCRdb stores in-frame clones only, minus some. The table lists approximately 15,000 clones, about four fifths of them singletons, with about 12% in the top ten. The germline V gene encodes CDR1 MNHEY and CDR2 SMNVEV (reference sequence). This CDR3 is 15 amino acids long. V trimming: 4 bases; J trimming: 0 bases; junction bases outside the gene matches: 2. The sample in question was CD4+ or CD8+ T cells sorted from blood, obtained in a trial of the OX40 agonist ivuxolimab. This receptor was obtained from an adult with an advanced solid tumor such as melanoma, head and neck, liver or kidney cancer. The chain has TRBV27 and TRBJ2-1; 8 nucleotides agree with TRBD2. As DNA, the CDR3 is TGTGCCAGCAGTTCGAGCGGGAGCTCCTACAATGAGCAGTTCTTC. Amino acid sequence: CASSSSGSSYNEQFF.